This T cell receptor beta chain came from a study of beta chain features in type 1 diabetes. Study-level results: A cDNA-based sequencing approach could over-represent cells with high TCR expression.

Central memory, naive, regulatory and stem cell-like memory CD4+ cells were sorted by CD45RO/CCR7/CD25/CD127/CD95/CD27. This CDR3 comprises 14 residues. Germline V gene data show CDR1 as LGHNA and CDR2 as YSLEER. Trimming removed 0 bases at V and 3 bases at J, with 8 bases between. The study reverse transcribed the entire isolated RNA, so it sequenced expressed TCRB transcripts. Clones were read by immunoSEQ multiplex PCR, and TCRdb kept only the in-frame ones, dropping some. The table has roughly 330,000 clones, roughly 9.6% seen once; the top ten hold around 0.015%. This clone has a handful of counts. What it recognizes is unknown.

The source material was naive CD4+ T cells from blood. The TCR originated in a woman aged 25 to 39 in good health. The gene calls are TRBV4-3 and TRBJ2-5; weak D call: TRBD2 (6 bases). The chain's CDR3 is CASSQDSGEETQYF. DNA for the CDR3: TGCGCCAGCAGCCAAGATTCGGGGGAAGAGACCCAGTACTTC.